This T cell receptor (beta chain) was captured by sequencing in a study of identical twins. TCRdb fed the 5' RACE reads into MiXCR, producing one record per CDR3 protein. The sample yields under 300,000 distinct CDR3 sequences, 11% to 15% seen once. Findings of the study overall: Invariant MAIT and iNKT cells may have partly biased zero-insertion analyses. The more abundant beta clonotypes in cord blood had fewer insertions, and memory repertoires did not show this. Interpretation of the results relied on cross-sectional statistical analysis and not on following the same donors.

V was clipped by 5 bases and J by 0 bases; unmatched bases: 6. Germline V lookup: CDR1 DFQATT, CDR2 SNEGSKA (reference sequence). CDR3 length: 15 amino acids. This clonotype was detected only a few times. Its antigen is unidentified. The chain combines TRBV20-1 with TRBJ2-2; 7 nucleotides match TRBD2. Material for sequencing was memory (CD45RO+) T cells sorted from blood. The TCR originated in a woman between 18 and 29 years old in good health. The CDR3 nucleotides are TGCAGTGCTGGACCGACTAGCCCGAACACCGGGGAGCTGTTTTTT. Translating gives CSAGPTSPNTGELFF.